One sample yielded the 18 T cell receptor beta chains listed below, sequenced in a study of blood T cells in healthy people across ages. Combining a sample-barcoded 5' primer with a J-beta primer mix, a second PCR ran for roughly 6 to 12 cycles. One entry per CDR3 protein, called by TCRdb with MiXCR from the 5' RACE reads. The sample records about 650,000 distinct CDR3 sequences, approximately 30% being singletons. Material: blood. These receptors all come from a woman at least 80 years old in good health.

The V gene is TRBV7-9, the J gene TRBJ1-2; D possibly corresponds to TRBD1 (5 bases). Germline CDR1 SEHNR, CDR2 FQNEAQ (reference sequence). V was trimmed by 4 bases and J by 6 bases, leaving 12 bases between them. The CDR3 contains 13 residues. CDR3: CASSSRWGDGYTF. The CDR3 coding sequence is TGTGCCAGCAGCTCCAGGTGGGGGGATGGCTACACCTTC.

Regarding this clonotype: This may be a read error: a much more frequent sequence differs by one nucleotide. CDR3 sequence (DNA): TGTGTCAGCAGTTTTAGAGGGGGCTGGCAGTTCTTC. It encodes CVSSFRGGWQFF. The rearrangement joins TRBV27 to TRBJ2-1; 7 bases are shared with TRBD1. The CDR3 is 12 residues long. Germline V gene sequence: CDR1 MNHEY, CDR2 SMNVEV (reference sequence).

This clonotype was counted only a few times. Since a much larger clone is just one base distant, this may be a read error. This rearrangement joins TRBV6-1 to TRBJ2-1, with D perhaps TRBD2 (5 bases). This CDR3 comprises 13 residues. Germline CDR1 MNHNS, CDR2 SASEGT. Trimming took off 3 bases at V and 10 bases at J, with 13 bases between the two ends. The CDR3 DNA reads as TGTGCCAGCAGTGACCGGGATAGGTACGAGCAGTTCTTC. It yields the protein CASSDRDRYEQFF.

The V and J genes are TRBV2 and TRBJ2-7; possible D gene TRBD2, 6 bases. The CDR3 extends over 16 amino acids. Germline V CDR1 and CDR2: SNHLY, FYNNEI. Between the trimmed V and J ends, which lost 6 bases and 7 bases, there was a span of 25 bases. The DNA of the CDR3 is TGTGCCAGCAGGGAAAGGGCGGGGCCCCTCGCAAATGAGCAGTACTTC. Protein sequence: CASRERAGPLANEQYF.

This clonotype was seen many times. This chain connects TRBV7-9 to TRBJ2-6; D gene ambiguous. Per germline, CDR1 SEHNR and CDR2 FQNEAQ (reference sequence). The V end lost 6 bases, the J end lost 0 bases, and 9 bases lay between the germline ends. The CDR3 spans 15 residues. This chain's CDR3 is CASRPPGSGANVLTF. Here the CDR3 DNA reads TGTGCCAGCAGACCGCCCGGCTCTGGGGCCAACGTCCTGACTTTC.

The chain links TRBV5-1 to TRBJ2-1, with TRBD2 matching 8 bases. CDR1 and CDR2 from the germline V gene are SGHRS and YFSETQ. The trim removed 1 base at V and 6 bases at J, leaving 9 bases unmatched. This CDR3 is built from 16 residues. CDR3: CASSLNSGGNGNEQFF. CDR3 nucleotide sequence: TGCGCCAGCAGCTTGAATTCGGGAGGGAACGGCAATGAGCAGTTCTTC.

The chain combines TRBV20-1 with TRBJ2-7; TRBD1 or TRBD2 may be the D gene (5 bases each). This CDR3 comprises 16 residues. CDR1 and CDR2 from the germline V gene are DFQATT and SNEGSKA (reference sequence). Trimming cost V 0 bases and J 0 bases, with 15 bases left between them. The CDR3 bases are TGCAGTGCTAGAGATCCATTGAGGGGAAGCTCCTACGAGCAGTACTTC. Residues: CSARDPLRGSSYEQYF.

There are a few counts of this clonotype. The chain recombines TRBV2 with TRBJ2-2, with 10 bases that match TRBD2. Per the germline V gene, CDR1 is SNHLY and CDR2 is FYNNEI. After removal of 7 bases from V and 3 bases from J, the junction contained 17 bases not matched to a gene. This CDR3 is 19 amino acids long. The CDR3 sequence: CASTTRGKLAGLHTGELFF. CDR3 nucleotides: TGTGCCAGCACGACAAGAGGGAAACTAGCGGGGCTCCACACCGGGGAGCTGTTTTTT.

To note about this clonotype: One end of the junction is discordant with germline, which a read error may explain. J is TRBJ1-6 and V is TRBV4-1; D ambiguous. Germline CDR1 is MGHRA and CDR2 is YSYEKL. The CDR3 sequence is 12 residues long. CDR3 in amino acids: CASSGRSSPLHF. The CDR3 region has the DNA TGTGCCAGCAGCGGAAGGAGTTCACCCCTCCACTTT.

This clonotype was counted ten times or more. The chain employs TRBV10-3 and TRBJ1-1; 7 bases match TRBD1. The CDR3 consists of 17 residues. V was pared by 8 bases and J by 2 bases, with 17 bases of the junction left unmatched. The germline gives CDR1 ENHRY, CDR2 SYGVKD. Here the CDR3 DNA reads TGTGCCATCGCGAGATCACAGGGGCAAGAACCAAACACTGAAGCTTTCTTT. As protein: CAIARSQGQEPNTEAFF.

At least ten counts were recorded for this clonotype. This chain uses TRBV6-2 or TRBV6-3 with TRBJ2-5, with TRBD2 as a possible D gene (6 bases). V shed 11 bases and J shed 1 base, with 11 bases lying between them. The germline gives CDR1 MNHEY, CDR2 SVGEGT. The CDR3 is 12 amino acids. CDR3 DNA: TGTGCCCTCGGGACTTTCCAAGAGACCCAGTACTTC. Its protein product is CALGTFQETQYF.

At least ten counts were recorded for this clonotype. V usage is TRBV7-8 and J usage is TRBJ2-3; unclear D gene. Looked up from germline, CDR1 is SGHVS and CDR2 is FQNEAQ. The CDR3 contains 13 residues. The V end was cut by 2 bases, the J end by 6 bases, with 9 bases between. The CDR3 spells CASSLYFGDTQYF. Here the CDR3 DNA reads TGTGCCAGCAGCTTATACTTCGGGGATACGCAGTATTTT. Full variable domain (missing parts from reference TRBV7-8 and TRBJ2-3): GAGVSQSPRYKVAKRGQDVALRCDPISGHVSLFWYQQALGQGPEFLTYFQNEAQLDKSGLPSDRFFAERPEGSVSTLKIQRTQQEDSAVYLCASSLYFGDTQYFGPGTRLTVL.

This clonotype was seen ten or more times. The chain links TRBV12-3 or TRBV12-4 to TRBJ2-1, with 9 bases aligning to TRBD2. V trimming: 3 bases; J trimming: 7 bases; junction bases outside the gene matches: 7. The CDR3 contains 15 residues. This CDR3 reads CASSFTSGGPNEQFF. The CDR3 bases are TGTGCCAGCAGTTTTACCAGCGGGGGGCCGAATGAGCAGTTCTTC.

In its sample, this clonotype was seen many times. The CDR3 coding sequence is TGTGCCAGCAGCTTATTGCGGGACAGGGGACTCGAGCAGTACTTC. Protein: CASSLLRDRGLEQYF. The chain is built from TRBV7-8 and TRBJ2-7; the match to TRBD1 covers 10 bases. Germline V CDR1 and CDR2: SGHVS, FQNEAQ. The CDR3 is 15 residues long. The V segment lost 2 bases and the J segment 6 bases; nucleotides outside the gene matches: 7.

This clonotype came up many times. The CDR3 nucleotides are TGCGCCGGCAGGACTCTGGCCATTGGCTACACCTTC. Its protein is CAGRTLAIGYTF. The chain links TRBV20-1 to TRBJ1-2; no firm D call. This CDR3 comprises 12 residues. CDR1 and CDR2 from the germline V gene are DFQATT and SNEGSKA (reference sequence).

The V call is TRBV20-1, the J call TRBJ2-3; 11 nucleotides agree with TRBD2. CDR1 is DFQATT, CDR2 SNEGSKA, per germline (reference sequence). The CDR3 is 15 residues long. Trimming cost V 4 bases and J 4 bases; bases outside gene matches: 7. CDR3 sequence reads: CSAIRIAGGADTQYF. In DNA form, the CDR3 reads TGCAGTGCTATAAGAATAGCGGGAGGGGCAGATACGCAGTATTTT.

The CDR3 DNA is TGTGCCAGCAGTGTAGGGGGGAAGCAAGAGACCCAGTACTTC. This gives the protein CASSVGGKQETQYF. The chain is built from TRBV6-1 and TRBJ2-5; D is tentatively TRBD1 or TRBD2 (6 bases each). This CDR3 comprises 14 residues. With 4 bases removed from V and 2 bases from J, the gap between germline ends came to 11 bases. CDR1 MNHNS and CDR2 SASEGT come from the germline V gene.

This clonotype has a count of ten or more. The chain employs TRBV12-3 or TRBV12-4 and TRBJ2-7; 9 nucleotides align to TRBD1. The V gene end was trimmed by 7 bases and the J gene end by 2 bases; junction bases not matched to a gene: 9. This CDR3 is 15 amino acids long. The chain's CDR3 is CASTPRTGEPYEQYF. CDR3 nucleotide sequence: TGTGCCAGCACCCCCAGGACAGGGGAGCCCTACGAGCAGTACTTC.